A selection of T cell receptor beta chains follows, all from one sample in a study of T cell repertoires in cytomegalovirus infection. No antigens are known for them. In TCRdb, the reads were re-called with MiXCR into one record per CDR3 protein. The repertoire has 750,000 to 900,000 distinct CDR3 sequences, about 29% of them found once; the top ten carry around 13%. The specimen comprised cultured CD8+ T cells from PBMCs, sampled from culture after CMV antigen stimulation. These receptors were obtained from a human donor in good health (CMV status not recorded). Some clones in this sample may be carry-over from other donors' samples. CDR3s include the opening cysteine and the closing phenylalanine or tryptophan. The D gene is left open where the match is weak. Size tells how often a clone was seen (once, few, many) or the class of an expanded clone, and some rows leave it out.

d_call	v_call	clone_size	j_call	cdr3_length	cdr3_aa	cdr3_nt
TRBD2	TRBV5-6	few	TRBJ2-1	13	CASSQGLAGGLFF	TGTGCCAGCAGCCAGGGACTAGCGGGGGGTCTGTTCTTC
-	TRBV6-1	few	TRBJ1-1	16	CASSSNYESMNTEAFF	TGTGCCAGCAGTTCGAACTATGAGAGCATGAACACTGAAGCTTTCTTT
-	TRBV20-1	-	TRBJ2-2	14	CSARGRTSTGELFF	TGCAGTGCTAGGGGCAGGACGTCCACCGGGGAGCTGTTTTTT
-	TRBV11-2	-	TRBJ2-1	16	CASSSNEGGRRDEQFF	TGTGCCAGCAGCTCGAACGAGGGGGGGCGTAGGGATGAGCAGTTCTTC
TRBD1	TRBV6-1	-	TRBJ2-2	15	CASTGTGGFAGELFF	TGTGCCAGTACCGGGACAGGGGGCTTCGCCGGGGAGCTGTTTTTT
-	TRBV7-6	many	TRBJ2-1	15	CASSLSGSLEDEQFF	TGTGCCAGCAGCTTATCCGGGTCCCTTGAGGATGAGCAGTTCTTC
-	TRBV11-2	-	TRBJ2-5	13	CASTTRSQETQYF	TGTGCCAGCACCACCAGATCACAAGAGACCCAGTACTTC
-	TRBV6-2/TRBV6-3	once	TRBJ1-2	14	CASSYGSTHYGYTF	TGTGCCAGCAGTTACGGATCGACACACTATGGCTACACCTTC
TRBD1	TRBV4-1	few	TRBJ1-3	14	CASSHDRAGNTIYF	TGCGCCAGCAGCCACGACAGGGCTGGAAACACCATATATTTT
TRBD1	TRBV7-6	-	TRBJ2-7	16	CASSLATVGTGDEQYF	TGTGCCAGCAGCTTAGCGACGGTGGGGACAGGAGACGAGCAGTACTTC
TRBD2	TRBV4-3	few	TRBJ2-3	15	CASSHRDYDTDTQYF	TGCGCCAGCAGCCATAGGGACTACGATACAGATACGCAGTATTTT
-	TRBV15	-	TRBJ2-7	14	CATSRSGAGYEQYF	TGTGCCACCAGCAGGTCAGGGGCGGGCTACGAGCAGTACTTC
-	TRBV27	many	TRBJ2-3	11	CASSGADTQYF	TGTGCCAGCAGTGGGGCAGATACGCAGTATTTT
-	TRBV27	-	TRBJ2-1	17	CASSFGGSLSSYNEQFF	TGTGCCAGCAGTTTTGGAGGGTCCCTCAGCTCCTACAATGAGCAGTTCTTC
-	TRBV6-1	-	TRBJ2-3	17	CASSEILSRRGADTQYF	TGTGCCAGCAGTGAGATTTTAAGCAGACGGGGCGCAGATACGCAGTATTTT
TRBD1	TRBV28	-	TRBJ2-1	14	CASAGQGNWNEQFF	TGTGCCAGCGCCGGACAGGGGAACTGGAATGAGCAGTTCTTC
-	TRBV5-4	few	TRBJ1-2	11	CAAGRPNGYTF	TGTGCCGCGGGCAGGCCGAATGGCTACACCTTC
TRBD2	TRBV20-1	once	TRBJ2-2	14	CSARVLADSGELFF	TGCAGTGCTAGAGTTCTAGCGGATTCCGGGGAGCTGTTTTTT
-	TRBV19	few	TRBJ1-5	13	CASRVSVNQPQHF	TGTGCCAGTAGGGTCTCTGTCAATCAGCCCCAGCATTTT
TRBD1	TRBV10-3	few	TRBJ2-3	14	CAIRTGGGSDTQYF	TGTGCCATCAGGACAGGGGGGGGATCAGATACGCAGTATTTT
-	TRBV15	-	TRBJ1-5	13	CATRAESNQPQHF	TGTGCCACCAGAGCAGAAAGCAATCAGCCCCAGCATTTT
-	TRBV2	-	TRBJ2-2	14	CAIPGQENTGELFF	TGTGCCATCCCGGGGCAGGAGAACACCGGGGAGCTGTTTTTT
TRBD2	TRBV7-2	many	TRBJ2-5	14	CASSSLAVQETQYF	TGTGCCAGCAGCTCACTAGCGGTCCAAGAGACCCAGTACTTC
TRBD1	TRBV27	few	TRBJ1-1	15	CASNLRTGGNTEAFF	TGTGCCAGCAACTTAAGGACAGGGGGGAACACTGAAGCTTTCTTT
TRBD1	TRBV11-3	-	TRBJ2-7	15	CASSKTGSVRNEQYF	TGTGCCAGCAGCAAGACAGGGTCGGTAAGGAACGAGCAGTACTTC
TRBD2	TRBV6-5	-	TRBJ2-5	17	CASRGPSGGKYQETQYF	TGTGCCAGCCGGGGACCTAGCGGGGGGAAGTACCAAGAGACCCAGTACTTC
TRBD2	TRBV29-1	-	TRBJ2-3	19	CSVDGRDFQERGSTDTQYF	TGCAGCGTTGACGGACGGGACTTCCAAGAGCGGGGAAGCACAGATACGCAGTATTTT
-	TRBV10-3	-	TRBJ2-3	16	CAISESRTLGTDTQYF	TGTGCCATCAGTGAGTCGCGTACATTGGGCACAGATACGCAGTATTTT
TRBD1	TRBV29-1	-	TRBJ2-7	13	CSVLTGDNYEQYF	TGCAGCGTTTTGACAGGGGATAACTACGAGCAGTACTTC
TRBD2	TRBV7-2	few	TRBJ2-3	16	CASSAGLAGGQDTQYF	TGTGCCAGCAGCGCGGGACTAGCGGGGGGGCAAGATACGCAGTATTTT
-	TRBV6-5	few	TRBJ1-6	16	CASSYYPTGENSPLHF	TGTGCCAGCAGTTACTACCCAACAGGTGAAAATTCACCCCTCCACTTT
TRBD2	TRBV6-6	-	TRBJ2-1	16	CASSDPPTSPHNEQFF	TGTGCCAGCAGTGATCCCCCGACTAGCCCCCACAATGAGCAGTTCTTC
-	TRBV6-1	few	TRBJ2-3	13	CASTQRLTDTQYF	TGTGCCAGCACACAGAGACTCACAGATACGCAGTATTTT
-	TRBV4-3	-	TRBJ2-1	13	CASSQGGPNEQFF	TGCGCCAGCAGCCAAGGAGGGCCGAATGAGCAGTTCTTC
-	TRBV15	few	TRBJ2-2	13	CAATNTNTGELFF	TGTGCCGCAACCAATACGAACACCGGGGAGCTGTTTTTT
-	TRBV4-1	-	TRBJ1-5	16	CASSPYALRGNQPQHF	TGCGCCAGCAGCCCTTACGCGTTAAGGGGCAATCAGCCCCAGCATTTT
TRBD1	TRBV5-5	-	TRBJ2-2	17	CASSSRRDRAMTGELFF	TGTGCCAGCAGCTCTAGGCGGGACAGGGCGATGACCGGGGAGCTGTTTTTT
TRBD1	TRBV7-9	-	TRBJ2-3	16	CASSPQGTGSVDTQYF	TGTGCCAGCAGCCCCCAAGGGACAGGGTCGGTGGATACGCAGTATTTT
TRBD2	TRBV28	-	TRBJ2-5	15	CASSTTSGAQETQYF	TGTGCCAGCAGTACGACTAGCGGGGCCCAAGAGACCCAGTACTTC
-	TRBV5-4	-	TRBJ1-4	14	CASSPSGTGEKLFF	TGTGCCAGCAGCCCTTCCGGGACCGGCGAAAAACTGTTTTTT
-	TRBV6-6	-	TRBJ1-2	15	CASSDGVRRMNGYTF	TGTGCCAGCAGTGATGGGGTCCGGCGAATGAATGGCTACACCTTC
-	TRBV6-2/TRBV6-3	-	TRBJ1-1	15	CASSYQPGPNTEAFF	TGTGCCAGCAGTTACCAACCGGGACCCAACACTGAAGCTTTCTTT
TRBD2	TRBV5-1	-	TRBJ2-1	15	CASRHGLAGGNEQFF	TGCGCCAGCAGACATGGACTAGCGGGGGGGAATGAGCAGTTCTTC